Listed below are T cell receptor beta chains from one sample, sequenced in a study of shared clonotypes between healthy human individuals. Profiled with immunoSEQ multiplex PCR; TCRdb holds only in-frame clones, not every one. This table holds about 100,000 clones, around 68% found once. The sequenced sample was memory CD8+ T cells sorted from blood. The receptors shown here come from a young woman in good health. CDR3s include the opening cysteine and the closing phenylalanine or tryptophan. D genes are given only for firm matches. The size field is filled for only some rows; it gives once, few, many or a size class.

d_call: TRBD1
v_call: TRBV2
j_call: TRBJ2-5
clone_size: -
cdr3_aa: CASSEGQGAAQYF
cdr3_nt: TGTGCCAGCAGTGAGGGACAGGGGGCGGCCCAGTACTTC

d_call: -
v_call: TRBV6-5
j_call: TRBJ2-7
clone_size: -
cdr3_aa: CASSYSRRGPYEQYF
cdr3_nt: TGTGCCAGCAGTTACTCCCGAAGGGGTCCCTACGAGCAGTACTTC

d_call: TRBD1
v_call: TRBV28
j_call: TRBJ2-7
clone_size: many
cdr3_aa: CASSGPGQVPLSAYEQYF
cdr3_nt: TGTGCCAGCAGTGGACCGGGACAGGTTCCCTTATCGGCCTACGAGCAGTACTTC

d_call: -
v_call: TRBV5-1
j_call: TRBJ1-1
clone_size: -
cdr3_aa: CASSEGGAWAEAFF
cdr3_nt: TGCGCCAGCTCCGAGGGGGGCGCTTGGGCTGAAGCTTTCTTT

d_call: -
v_call: TRBV19
j_call: TRBJ1-5
clone_size: -
cdr3_aa: CASSISPNQPQHF
cdr3_nt: TGTGCCAGTAGTATTTCACCTAATCAGCCCCAGCATTTT

d_call: -
v_call: TRBV27
j_call: TRBJ2-7
clone_size: -
cdr3_aa: CASSPRDRPSYEQYF
cdr3_nt: TGTGCCAGCAGCCCCCGCGATAGGCCGTCCTACGAGCAGTACTTC

d_call: -
v_call: TRBV30
j_call: TRBJ2-1
clone_size: -
cdr3_aa: CACSPTPYNEQFF
cdr3_nt: TGTGCCTGCAGCCCGACACCTTACAATGAGCAGTTCTTC

d_call: TRBD2
v_call: TRBV7-2
j_call: TRBJ2-7
clone_size: -
cdr3_aa: CASSRTSGRVYEQYF
cdr3_nt: TGTGCCAGCAGCCGGACTAGCGGGAGGGTCTACGAGCAGTACTTC

d_call: -
v_call: TRBV11-2
j_call: TRBJ2-1
clone_size: -
cdr3_aa: CASSLYGDEQFF
cdr3_nt: TGTGCCAGCAGCTTATACGGGGATGAGCAGTTCTTC

d_call: -
v_call: TRBV10-2
j_call: TRBJ2-7
clone_size: -
cdr3_aa: CASTANRDRPTYEQYF
cdr3_nt: TGCGCCAGCACCGCCAATAGGGACCGACCGACTTACGAGCAGTACTTC

d_call: -
v_call: TRBV11-3
j_call: TRBJ1-1
clone_size: few
cdr3_aa: CASSPGGAGTEAFF
cdr3_nt: TGTGCCAGCAGCCCCGGGGGGGCCGGCACTGAAGCTTTCTTT

d_call: -
v_call: TRBV11-2
j_call: TRBJ1-2
clone_size: -
cdr3_aa: CASSFRTANYGYTF
cdr3_nt: TGTGCCAGCAGTTTCCGGACAGCAAACTATGGCTACACCTTC

d_call: -
v_call: TRBV2
j_call: TRBJ2-5
clone_size: many
cdr3_aa: CASNSRKRRETQYF
cdr3_nt: TGTGCCAGCAATAGCAGAAAGAGGCGGGAGACCCAGTACTTC

d_call: -
v_call: TRBV4-1
j_call: TRBJ1-1
clone_size: many
cdr3_aa: CASSQHRDTEAFF
cdr3_nt: TGCGCCAGCAGCCAACACAGGGACACTGAAGCTTTCTTT

d_call: TRBD2
v_call: TRBV9
j_call: TRBJ2-1
clone_size: -
cdr3_aa: CASSVVAGVSYNEQFF
cdr3_nt: TGTGCCAGCAGCGTAGTAGCGGGAGTATCCTACAATGAGCAGTTCTTC

d_call: TRBD2
v_call: TRBV15
j_call: TRBJ2-7
clone_size: -
cdr3_aa: CATSRDFASEWEGYEQYF
cdr3_nt: TGTGCCACCAGCAGAGATTTCGCGTCGGAGTGGGAGGGCTACGAGCAGTACTTC

d_call: -
v_call: TRBV18
j_call: TRBJ1-3
clone_size: -
cdr3_aa: CASSPIGHGSGNTIYF
cdr3_nt: TGTGCCAGCTCACCAATCGGACATGGCTCTGGAAACACCATATATTTT

d_call: -
v_call: TRBV6-5
j_call: TRBJ2-5
clone_size: -
cdr3_aa: CASSYLGAETQYF
cdr3_nt: TGTGCCAGCAGTTACTTGGGGGCAGAGACCCAGTACTTC

d_call: TRBD1
v_call: TRBV6-6
j_call: TRBJ1-3
clone_size: -
cdr3_aa: CASTIAREGAGNTIYF
cdr3_nt: TGTGCCAGCACCATTGCTCGGGAGGGGGCAGGAAACACCATATATTTT

d_call: TRBD1
v_call: TRBV11-2
j_call: TRBJ1-1
clone_size: -
cdr3_aa: CASRRARGEDTEAFF
cdr3_nt: TGTGCCAGCAGGAGAGCCAGGGGGGAGGACACTGAAGCTTTCTTT

d_call: TRBD2
v_call: TRBV9
j_call: TRBJ2-7
clone_size: -
cdr3_aa: CASSPGTSVIRTYEQYF
cdr3_nt: TGTGCCAGCAGCCCGGGGACTAGCGTTATTCGAACCTACGAGCAGTACTTC

d_call: TRBD1
v_call: TRBV9
j_call: TRBJ1-3
clone_size: -
cdr3_aa: CASSAQGTDGNTIYF
cdr3_nt: TGTGCCAGCAGCGCCCAGGGGACAGACGGAAACACCATATATTTT

d_call: TRBD2
v_call: TRBV7-2
j_call: TRBJ2-7
clone_size: once
cdr3_aa: CASSSSREAYEQYF
cdr3_nt: TGTGCCAGCAGCTCGTCCCGGGAGGCCTACGAGCAGTACTTC

d_call: TRBD1
v_call: TRBV11-3
j_call: TRBJ2-1
clone_size: few
cdr3_aa: CASSLGTGNEQFF
cdr3_nt: TGTGCCAGCAGCCTAGGGACAGGCAATGAGCAGTTCTTC

d_call: -
v_call: TRBV6-5
j_call: TRBJ2-3
clone_size: -
cdr3_aa: CASRTGPRTDTQYF
cdr3_nt: TGTGCCAGCAGGACCGGGCCACGTACGGATACGCAGTATTTT

d_call: -
v_call: TRBV7-6
j_call: TRBJ1-3
clone_size: -
cdr3_aa: CASTLTGNTIYF
cdr3_nt: TGTGCCAGCACCTTAACTGGAAACACCATATATTTT

d_call: -
v_call: TRBV5-4
j_call: TRBJ1-4
clone_size: -
cdr3_aa: CASSLETDEKLFF
cdr3_nt: TGTGCCAGCAGCTTGGAGACAGATGAAAAACTGTTTTTT

d_call: -
v_call: TRBV27
j_call: TRBJ2-1
clone_size: -
cdr3_aa: CASSHGGGEQFF
cdr3_nt: TGTGCCAGCAGCCACGGAGGGGGTGAGCAGTTCTTC

d_call: -
v_call: TRBV19
j_call: TRBJ2-1
clone_size: once
cdr3_aa: CASSPDTGGNEQFF
cdr3_nt: TGTGCCAGTAGTCCCGATACCGGAGGGAATGAGCAGTTCTTC

d_call: TRBD1
v_call: TRBV13
j_call: TRBJ1-2
clone_size: -
cdr3_aa: CASSLGQGRLGDGYTF
cdr3_nt: TGTGCCAGCAGCCTGGGACAGGGGAGATTAGGGGATGGCTACACCTTC

d_call: -
v_call: TRBV13
j_call: TRBJ2-3
clone_size: -
cdr3_aa: CASSLGRDSDLGADTQYF
cdr3_nt: TGTGCCAGCAGCTTAGGGCGGGACAGCGACTTGGGGGCAGATACGCAGTATTTT

d_call: -
v_call: TRBV28
j_call: TRBJ2-3
clone_size: few
cdr3_aa: CASSYRDTQYF
cdr3_nt: TGTGCCAGCAGTTACAGGGATACGCAGTATTTT

d_call: -
v_call: TRBV9
j_call: TRBJ1-2
clone_size: -
cdr3_aa: CASSPGETPLYTF
cdr3_nt: TGTGCCAGCAGTCCGGGGGAAACTCCTCTCTACACCTTC

d_call: -
v_call: TRBV5-5
j_call: TRBJ1-5
clone_size: -
cdr3_aa: CASSLAVGEVRHQPQHF
cdr3_nt: TGTGCCAGCAGCTTGGCCGTCGGGGAAGTCAGACATCAGCCCCAGCATTTT

d_call: -
v_call: TRBV28
j_call: TRBJ2-2
clone_size: -
cdr3_aa: CASSLPLGGDHTGELFF
cdr3_nt: TGTGCCAGCAGTTTACCCCTAGGAGGGGACCACACCGGGGAGCTGTTTTTT

d_call: TRBD1
v_call: TRBV28
j_call: TRBJ1-5
clone_size: -
cdr3_aa: CASSLTGDGQPQHF
cdr3_nt: TGTGCCAGCAGCCTGACAGGGGACGGTCAGCCCCAGCATTTT

d_call: -
v_call: TRBV11-2
j_call: TRBJ2-1
clone_size: -
cdr3_aa: CASSPRAGVQFF
cdr3_nt: TGTGCCAGCAGCCCCCGGGCGGGTGTGCAGTTCTTC

d_call: TRBD2
v_call: TRBV4-1
j_call: TRBJ2-1
clone_size: -
cdr3_aa: CASSHGTSGRESYNEQFF
cdr3_nt: TGCGCCAGCAGCCACGGGACTAGCGGGAGGGAGTCCTACAATGAGCAGTTCTTC

d_call: TRBD1
v_call: TRBV4-2
j_call: TRBJ1-4
clone_size: -
cdr3_aa: CASSQDKAGGVEKLFF
cdr3_nt: TGTGCCAGCAGCCAAGACAAGGCAGGGGGCGTCGAAAAACTGTTTTTT

d_call: -
v_call: TRBV5-5
j_call: TRBJ1-5
clone_size: -
cdr3_aa: CASSPERGGWGNQPQHF
cdr3_nt: TGTGCCAGCAGCCCCGAGCGCGGGGGATGGGGCAATCAGCCCCAGCATTTT

d_call: -
v_call: TRBV4-1
j_call: TRBJ1-1
clone_size: few
cdr3_aa: CASSQEGTLGGNTEAFF
cdr3_nt: TGCGCCAGCAGCCAAGAAGGCACGTTGGGGGGGAACACTGAAGCTTTCTTT

d_call: TRBD2
v_call: TRBV27
j_call: TRBJ2-1
clone_size: -
cdr3_aa: CASSRGGSSYNEQFF
cdr3_nt: TGTGCCAGTTCAAGGGGCGGGAGCTCCTACAATGAGCAGTTCTTC

d_call: TRBD2
v_call: TRBV25-1
j_call: TRBJ2-7
clone_size: -
cdr3_aa: CASSEFSSGSYEQYF
cdr3_nt: TGTGCCAGCAGTGAATTTTCTAGCGGGAGCTACGAGCAGTACTTC